The rows below give T cell receptor beta chains drawn from one sample of a study of beta chain features in type 1 diabetes. Sequencing was performed with immunoSEQ multiplex PCR; in TCRdb, only in-frame clones are kept and a portion is missing. The repertoire holds about 290,000 clones, with 8% as singletons. Sequencing input: central memory CD4+ T cells from blood. The receptor source for this set is a woman between 18 and 30 years old in good health. CDR3s include the opening cysteine and the closing phenylalanine or tryptophan. The order of the fields is J gene, D gene, clone size, V gene, CDR3 DNA, CDR3 protein. D genes are given only for firm matches. Part of the rows lack a size; the others show once, few, many or a class for expanded clones.

J gene: TRBJ2-1; D gene: NA; clone size: many; V gene: TRBV2; CDR3 DNA: TGTGCCAGCAGCGCTAGACAGCCCAGCTCCTACAATGAGCAGTTCTTC; CDR3 protein: CASSARQPSSYNEQFF
J gene: TRBJ1-1; D gene: NA; clone size: few; V gene: TRBV6-6; CDR3 DNA: TGTGCCACTTACCTTTCCACTGAAGCTTTCTTT; CDR3 protein: CATYLSTEAFF
J gene: TRBJ2-5; D gene: NA; clone size: few; V gene: TRBV19; CDR3 DNA: TGTGCCAGTAGTAGGGGCAGGTCAGAGACCCAGTACTTC; CDR3 protein: CASSRGRSETQYF
J gene: TRBJ2-2; D gene: TRBD1; clone size: few; V gene: TRBV7-9; CDR3 DNA: TGTGCCAGCAGCATCCCGACAGGGGTGGGCACCGGGGAGCTGTTTTTT; CDR3 protein: CASSIPTGVGTGELFF
J gene: TRBJ2-3; D gene: NA; clone size: NA; V gene: TRBV29-1; CDR3 DNA: TGCAGCGCCCGAGTGGGGGGGGGCTCAGATACGCAGTATTTT; CDR3 protein: CSARVGGGSDTQYF
J gene: TRBJ2-7; D gene: TRBD2; clone size: NA; V gene: TRBV11-3; CDR3 DNA: TGTGCCAGCAGCTTAGATCGCGGGAGGCTAACCTACGAGCAGTACTTC; CDR3 protein: CASSLDRGRLTYEQYF
J gene: TRBJ1-3; D gene: NA; clone size: NA; V gene: TRBV5-1; CDR3 DNA: TGCGCCAGCAGCTTGCAGGGCCTCGGGAACACCATATATTTT; CDR3 protein: CASSLQGLGNTIYF
J gene: TRBJ2-1; D gene: NA; clone size: many; V gene: TRBV7-2; CDR3 DNA: TGTGCCAGCAGCTCTGAGGACGGATACAATGAGCAGTTCTTC; CDR3 protein: CASSSEDGYNEQFF
J gene: TRBJ2-5; D gene: NA; clone size: many; V gene: TRBV5-5; CDR3 DNA: TGTGCCAGCAGCAAAACTAGGCTGGAGACCCAGTACTTC; CDR3 protein: CASSKTRLETQYF
J gene: TRBJ1-2; D gene: NA; clone size: NA; V gene: TRBV4-1; CDR3 DNA: TGCGCCAGCAGCCAAGAGTTGACGGCCAGGGCGGCGGGCTACACCTTC; CDR3 protein: CASSQELTARAAGYTF
J gene: TRBJ2-1; D gene: TRBD2; clone size: few; V gene: TRBV6-5; CDR3 DNA: TGTGCCAGCAAACTAGCGGGGCGTGAGCAGTTCTTC; CDR3 protein: CASKLAGREQFF
J gene: TRBJ2-5; D gene: TRBD2; clone size: few; V gene: TRBV19; CDR3 DNA: TGTGCCAGTAGTATTGGGAGGGAACAAGAGACCCAGTACTTC; CDR3 protein: CASSIGREQETQYF
J gene: TRBJ1-4; D gene: NA; clone size: many; V gene: TRBV9; CDR3 DNA: TGTGCCAGCAGTAGATTTGAGGGGAGGAATGAAAAACTGTTTTTT; CDR3 protein: CASSRFEGRNEKLFF
J gene: TRBJ2-5; D gene: NA; clone size: few; V gene: TRBV7-2; CDR3 DNA: TGTGCCAGCAGCTTTACGGGAGCTTGGGAGACCCAGTACTTC; CDR3 protein: CASSFTGAWETQYF
J gene: TRBJ2-3; D gene: NA; clone size: many; V gene: TRBV9; CDR3 DNA: TGTGCCAGCAGCGTAAGGGCAGTCACAGATACGCAGTATTTT; CDR3 protein: CASSVRAVTDTQYF
J gene: TRBJ2-2; D gene: TRBD2; clone size: NA; V gene: TRBV6-5; CDR3 DNA: TGTGCCAGCAGGCGTGGACTAGCAAAGGCCGGGGAGCTGTTTTTT; CDR3 protein: CASRRGLAKAGELFF
J gene: TRBJ1-6; D gene: TRBD1; clone size: few; V gene: TRBV19; CDR3 DNA: TGTGCCAGTAGACCGGGACAGTATAATTCACCCCTCCACTTT; CDR3 protein: CASRPGQYNSPLHF
J gene: TRBJ2-5; D gene: NA; clone size: few; V gene: TRBV5-1; CDR3 DNA: TGCGCCAGCAGCCGAAGGGAAGAGACCCAGTACTTC; CDR3 protein: CASSRREETQYF
J gene: TRBJ2-6; D gene: NA; clone size: NA; V gene: TRBV7-2; CDR3 DNA: TGTGCCAGCAGCTTAGGGGGTTTCGCTGGGGCCAACGTCCTGACTTTC; CDR3 protein: CASSLGGFAGANVLTF
J gene: TRBJ2-2; D gene: TRBD2; clone size: few; V gene: TRBV5-4; CDR3 DNA: TGTGCCAGCAGCCCGACTAGCGGGAGGGCCGCCGGGGAGCTGTTTTTT; CDR3 protein: CASSPTSGRAAGELFF
J gene: TRBJ2-3; D gene: NA; clone size: NA; V gene: TRBV5-6; CDR3 DNA: TGTGCCAGCAGCTTGGGCGGCGGGATCGGCACAGATACGCAGTATTTT; CDR3 protein: CASSLGGGIGTDTQYF
J gene: TRBJ1-2; D gene: NA; clone size: few; V gene: TRBV7-9; CDR3 DNA: TGTGCCAGCAGCTTAATTGGGGCTTCCTCGTATACGGGCTACACCTTC; CDR3 protein: CASSLIGASSYTGYTF
J gene: TRBJ2-5; D gene: NA; clone size: many; V gene: TRBV2; CDR3 DNA: TGTGCCAGCACCAACTCTCAAGGGGGACCACCAAACTTC; CDR3 protein: CASTNSQGGPPNF
J gene: TRBJ2-5; D gene: NA; clone size: few; V gene: TRBV7-2; CDR3 DNA: TGTGCCAGCAGCCTTGGGACACTTGTACAAGAGACCCAGTACTTC; CDR3 protein: CASSLGTLVQETQYF
J gene: TRBJ2-5; D gene: NA; clone size: few; V gene: TRBV7-8; CDR3 DNA: TGTGCCAGCAGCCGGACGACAGGCCAAGAGACCCAGTACTTC; CDR3 protein: CASSRTTGQETQYF
J gene: TRBJ2-3; D gene: NA; clone size: NA; V gene: TRBV7-6; CDR3 DNA: TGTGCCAGCAGCGCGAGAGCGGCTAGCACAGATACGCAGTATTTT; CDR3 protein: CASSARAASTDTQYF
J gene: TRBJ2-3; D gene: TRBD1; clone size: few; V gene: TRBV14; CDR3 DNA: TGTGCCAGCAGCCCGGGGACAGCGGATACGCAGTATTTT; CDR3 protein: CASSPGTADTQYF
J gene: TRBJ2-7; D gene: TRBD1; clone size: few; V gene: TRBV28; CDR3 DNA: TGTGCCAGCACCCCGGGACAGAGATCCTACGAGCAGTACTTC; CDR3 protein: CASTPGQRSYEQYF
J gene: TRBJ2-5; D gene: NA; clone size: few; V gene: TRBV18; CDR3 DNA: TGTGCCAGCTCACCAAGCAGGGACCAAGAGACCCAGTACTTC; CDR3 protein: CASSPSRDQETQYF
J gene: TRBJ2-2; D gene: NA; clone size: NA; V gene: TRBV11-3; CDR3 DNA: TGTGCCAGCAGCTTTGGCACCGGGGAGCTGTTTTTT; CDR3 protein: CASSFGTGELFF
J gene: TRBJ2-2; D gene: NA; clone size: NA; V gene: TRBV4-3; CDR3 DNA: TGCGCCAGCAGCCAAGTTCATTCCAACACCGGGGAGCTGTTTTTT; CDR3 protein: CASSQVHSNTGELFF
J gene: TRBJ1-5; D gene: NA; clone size: NA; V gene: TRBV6-5; CDR3 DNA: TGTGCCAGCAGTTACTATGGTGAACAGCCCCAGCATTTT; CDR3 protein: CASSYYGEQPQHF